A selection of T cell receptor beta chains follows, all from one sample in a study of patients and donors after allogeneic stem cell transplantation. MiXCR, run by TCRdb on the RT-PCR reads, gives a single entry per CDR3 protein. The sample has more than 850,000 distinct CDR3 sequences; over 15% are singletons. Sequenced: blood, either unsorted or a sorted T cell fraction (not recorded which). These receptors were collected from a human donor who was either an allogeneic HSCT recipient or a stem cell or donor lymphocyte infusion donor (not recorded which). It is not recorded whose cells these are; they may come from a transplant donor. The CDR3 runs from the conserved cysteine through the conserved F or W. Each record gives: D gene, V gene, J gene, clone size, CDR3 DNA, CDR3 protein. A D gene is named only where the DNA matches it firmly. Clone size is not always given. Where it is, it says once, few, many or a class for expanded clones.

>.|TRBV4-2|TRBJ2-7|.
TGTGCCAGCAGCCAAGATCCTCCATACGAGCAGTACTTC
CASSQDPPYEQYF
>TRBD1|TRBV7-2|TRBJ2-3|few
TGTGCCAGCAGCTCCGGGACAGGGGGTGCGGATACGCAGTATTTT
CASSSGTGGADTQYF
>.|TRBV30|TRBJ1-2|.
TGTGCCTGGGTGGGCACAGGGTCTGACGGCTACACCTTC
CAWVGTGSDGYTF
>.|TRBV21-1|TRBJ1-3|.
TGTGCCAGCAGCCCTGGGAGGGCGACTGGAAACACCATATATTTT
CASSPGRATGNTIYF
>.|TRBV5-5|TRBJ2-7|.
TGTGCCAGCAGCTTGGGCGTCGAGCGCTACGAGCAGTACTTC
CASSLGVERYEQYF
>.|TRBV6-1|TRBJ2-7|.
TGTGCCAGCAGGCTACGACGGGACACCATCTACGAGCAGTACTTC
CASRLRRDTIYEQYF
>.|TRBV7-2|TRBJ2-4|many
TGTGCCAGCAGCTTGCTGACTCTAGCCAAAAACATTCAGTACTTC
CASSLLTLAKNIQYF
>.|TRBV9|TRBJ2-3|.
TGTGCCAGCAGCGTAGACGGGGGCTTGGGCACAGATACGCAGTATTTT
CASSVDGGLGTDTQYF
>TRBD2|TRBV27|TRBJ2-1|.
TGTGCCAGCAGTTTTAGCGGGAGCTCGGATGAGCAGTTCTTC
CASSFSGSSDEQFF
>.|TRBV10-3|TRBJ1-5|.
TGTGCCATCAGTGAGCATGGCGATTATAGCAATCAGCCCCAGCATTTT
CAISEHGDYSNQPQHF
>.|TRBV7-9|TRBJ2-1|few
TGTGCCAGCGGGTTGATTTACAATGAGCAGTTCTTC
CASGLIYNEQFF
>.|TRBV20-1|TRBJ2-3|.
TGCAGTGCTAGAGTTTTACGGATTTCCACAGATACGCAGTATTTT
CSARVLRISTDTQYF
>.|TRBV12-3/TRBV12-4|TRBJ1-4|many
TGTGCCAGCACCAAAGGACAAAAGGCAAAACTGTTTTTT
CASTKGQKAKLFF
>.|TRBV25-1|TRBJ2-4|.
TGTGCCAGCAGTGATTCCATCCGGGACAACAAAAACATTCAGTACTTC
CASSDSIRDNKNIQYF
>TRBD2|TRBV6-1|TRBJ2-1|.
TGTGCCAGCAGTGAAAGCCTAGCGGCAAACAATGAGCAGTTCTTC
CASSESLAANNEQFF
>TRBD2|TRBV20-1|TRBJ2-3|.
TGCAGTGCCCGCCATGTGGGCGGGAGACCCAGCACAGATACGCAGTATTTT
CSARHVGGRPSTDTQYF
>TRBD1|TRBV5-1|TRBJ1-2|few
TGCGCCAGCAGCATCGGACAGGGCCTAAACTATGGCTACACCTTC
CASSIGQGLNYGYTF
>.|TRBV6-1|TRBJ2-1|.
TGTGCCAGCAGGGTACAGGGTCGGAATGAGCAGTTCTTC
CASRVQGRNEQFF